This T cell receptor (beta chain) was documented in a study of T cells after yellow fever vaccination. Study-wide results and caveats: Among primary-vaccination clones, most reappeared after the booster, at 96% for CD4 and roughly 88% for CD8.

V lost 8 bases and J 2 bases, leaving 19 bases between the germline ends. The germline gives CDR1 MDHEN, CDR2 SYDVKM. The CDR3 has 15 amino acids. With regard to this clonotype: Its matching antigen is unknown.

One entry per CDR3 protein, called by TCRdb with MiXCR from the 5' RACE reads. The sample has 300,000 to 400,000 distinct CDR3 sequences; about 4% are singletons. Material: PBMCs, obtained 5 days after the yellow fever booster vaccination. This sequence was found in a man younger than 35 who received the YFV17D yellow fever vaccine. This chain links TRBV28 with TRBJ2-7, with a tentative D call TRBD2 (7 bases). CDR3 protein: CASCVWRGPAYEQYF. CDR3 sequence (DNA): TGTGCCAGCTGCGTGTGGCGGGGGCCAGCCTACGAGCAGTACTTC.